Only one count was recorded for the clone carrying this T cell receptor (beta chain). The sample is drawn from a study of blood T cell repertoires in COVID-19. Study details: The United States, Italy and Spain were the sources of the acute and convalescent COVID-19 samples. PBMCs, B-cell-depleted T cells, or T cells provided the cDNA or gDNA that made up the material.

Study processing details: Amplification of reference gene primers provided the estimated nucleated cell counts. Measured with immunoSEQ multiplex PCR; TCRdb has only the in-frame clones, and not every one. The DNA gave D and trimming, while V, J and clone size come from that table. The table lists over 90,000 clones, more than 75% of them singletons, with 3% in the top ten. There are 15 residues in the CDR3. Germline V gene data show CDR1 as GTSNPN and CDR2 as SVGIG (reference sequence). Trimming at V came to 0 bases and at J to 1 base, leaving 5 bases not matched to a gene. This clonotype was sampled from a man aged 50 to 60 with active or convalescent COVID-19. J is TRBJ2-5 and V is TRBV30, with TRBD2 matching over 7 bases. Sequenced material: peripheral blood. CDR3 in DNA: TGTGCCTGGAGTGTACAACGGGGGGTCCAAGAGACCCAGTACTTC. Translating gives CAWSVQRGVQETQYF. Combining the CDR3 with reference TRBV30 and TRBJ2-5 gives the whole variable domain SQTIHQWPATLVQPVGSPLSLECTVEGTSNPNLYWYRQAAGRGLQLLFYSVGIGQISSEVPQNLSASRPQDRQFILSSKKLLLSDSGFYLCAWSVQRGVQETQYFGPGTRLLVL.